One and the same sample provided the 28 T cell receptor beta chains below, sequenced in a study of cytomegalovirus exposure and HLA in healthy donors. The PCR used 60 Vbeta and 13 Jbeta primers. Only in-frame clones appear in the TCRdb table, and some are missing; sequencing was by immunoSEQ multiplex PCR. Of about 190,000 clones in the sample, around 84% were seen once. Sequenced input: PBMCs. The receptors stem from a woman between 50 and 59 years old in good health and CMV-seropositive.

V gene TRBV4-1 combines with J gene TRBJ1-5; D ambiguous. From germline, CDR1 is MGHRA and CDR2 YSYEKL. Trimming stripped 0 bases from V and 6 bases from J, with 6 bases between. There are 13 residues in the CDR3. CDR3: CASSQEESQPQHF. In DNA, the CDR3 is TGCGCCAGCAGCCAAGAGGAGAGTCAGCCCCAGCATTTT.

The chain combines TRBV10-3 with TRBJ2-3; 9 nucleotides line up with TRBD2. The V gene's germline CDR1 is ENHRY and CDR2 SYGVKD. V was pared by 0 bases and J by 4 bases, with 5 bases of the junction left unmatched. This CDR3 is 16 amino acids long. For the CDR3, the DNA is TGTGCCATCAGTGAGTCGATGCGGGGGGGCGCAGATACGCAGTATTTT. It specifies CAISESMRGGADTQYF.

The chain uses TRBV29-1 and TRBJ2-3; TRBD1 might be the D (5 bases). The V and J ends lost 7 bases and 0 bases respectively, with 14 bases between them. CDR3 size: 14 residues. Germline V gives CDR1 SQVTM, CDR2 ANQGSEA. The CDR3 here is CSAPIPGSTDTQYF. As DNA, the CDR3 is TGCAGCGCCCCTATCCCAGGGAGCACAGATACGCAGTATTTT.

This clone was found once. This CDR3 reads CASSLGLAGAYQQTQYF. The CDR3 region has the DNA TGCGCCAGCAGCTTGGGTCTAGCGGGGGCATATCAACAGACCCAGTACTTC. The rearrangement uses TRBV5-1 and TRBJ2-5; 10 bases line up with TRBD2. From germline, CDR1 is SGHRS and CDR2 YFSETQ. V shed 0 bases, J shed 6 bases, and the junction held 11 bases outside the gene matches. CDR3 length: 17 amino acids.

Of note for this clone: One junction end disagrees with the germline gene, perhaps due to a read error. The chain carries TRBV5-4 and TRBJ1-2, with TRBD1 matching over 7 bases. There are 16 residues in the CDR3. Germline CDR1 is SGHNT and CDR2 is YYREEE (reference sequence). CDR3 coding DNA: TGCGCCAGCAGCCAAGTGACAGGGACCACTAACTATGGCTACACCTTC. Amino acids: CASSQVTGTTNYGYTF.

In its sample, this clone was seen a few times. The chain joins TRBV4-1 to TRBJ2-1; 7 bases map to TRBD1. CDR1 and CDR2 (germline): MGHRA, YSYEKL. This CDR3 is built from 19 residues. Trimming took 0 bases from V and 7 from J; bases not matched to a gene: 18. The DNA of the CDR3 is TGCGCCAGCAGCCAAGACCCACGTAACACAGGGGAAAGGTCAAATGAGCAGTTCTTC. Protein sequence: CASSQDPRNTGERSNEQFF.

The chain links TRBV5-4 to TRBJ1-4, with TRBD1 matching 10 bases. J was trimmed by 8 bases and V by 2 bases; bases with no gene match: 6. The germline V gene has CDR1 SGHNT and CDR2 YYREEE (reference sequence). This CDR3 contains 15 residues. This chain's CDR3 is CASSLGGQGTEKLFF. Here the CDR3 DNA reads TGTGCCAGCAGCTTAGGGGGACAGGGGACCGAAAAACTGTTTTTT.

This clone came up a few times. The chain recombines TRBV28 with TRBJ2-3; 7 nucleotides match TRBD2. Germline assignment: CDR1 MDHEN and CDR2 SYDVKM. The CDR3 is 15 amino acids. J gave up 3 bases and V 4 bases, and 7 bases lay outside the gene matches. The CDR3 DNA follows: TGTGCCAGCAGTTCTAGCGGCCTTGGGACAGATACGCAGTATTTT. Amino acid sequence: CASSSSGLGTDTQYF.

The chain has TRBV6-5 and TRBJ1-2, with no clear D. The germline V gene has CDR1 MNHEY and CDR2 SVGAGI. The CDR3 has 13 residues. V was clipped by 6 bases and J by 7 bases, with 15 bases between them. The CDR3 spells CASRKPGSPGYTF. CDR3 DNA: TGTGCCAGCAGAAAGCCGGGTTCCCCTGGCTACACCTTC.

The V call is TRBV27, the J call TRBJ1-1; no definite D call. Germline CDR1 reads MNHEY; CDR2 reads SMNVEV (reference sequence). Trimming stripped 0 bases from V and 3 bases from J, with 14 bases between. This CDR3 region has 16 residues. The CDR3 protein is CASSLSAAAQHTEAFF. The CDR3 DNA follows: TGTGCCAGCAGTTTATCGGCGGCAGCGCAACACACTGAAGCTTTCTTT.

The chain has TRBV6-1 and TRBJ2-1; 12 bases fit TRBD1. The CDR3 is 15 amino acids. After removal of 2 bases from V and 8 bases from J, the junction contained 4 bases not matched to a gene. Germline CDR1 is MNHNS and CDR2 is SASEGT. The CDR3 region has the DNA TGTGCCAGCAGTGAAACCGGGACAGGGGGCCATGAGCAGTTCTTC. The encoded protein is CASSETGTGGHEQFF.

The CDR3 nucleotides are TGTGCCAGCAGCGTAACCAGGGGGGCAGGCACTGAAGCTTTCTTT. Protein: CASSVTRGAGTEAFF. V is TRBV7-9 and J is TRBJ1-1; TRBD1 matches at 7 bases. Germline loops: CDR1 SEHNR, CDR2 FQNEAQ (reference sequence). With V trimmed by 5 bases and J by 4 bases, 10 bases remained unmatched. The CDR3 contains 15 residues.

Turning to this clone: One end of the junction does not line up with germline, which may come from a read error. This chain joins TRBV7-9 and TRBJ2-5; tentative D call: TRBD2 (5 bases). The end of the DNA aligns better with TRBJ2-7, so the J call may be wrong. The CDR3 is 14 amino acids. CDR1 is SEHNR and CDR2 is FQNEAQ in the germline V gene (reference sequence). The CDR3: CSSSLGSLSYEQYF. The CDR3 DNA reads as TGTTCCAGCAGCTTAGGGAGCCTATCCTACGAGCAGTACTTC.

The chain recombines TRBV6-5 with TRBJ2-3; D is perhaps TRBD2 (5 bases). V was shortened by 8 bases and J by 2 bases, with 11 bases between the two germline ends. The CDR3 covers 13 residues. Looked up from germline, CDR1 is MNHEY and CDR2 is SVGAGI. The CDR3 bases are TGTGCCAGCCAGCGGTCGGACACAGATACGCAGTATTTT. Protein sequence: CASQRSDTDTQYF.

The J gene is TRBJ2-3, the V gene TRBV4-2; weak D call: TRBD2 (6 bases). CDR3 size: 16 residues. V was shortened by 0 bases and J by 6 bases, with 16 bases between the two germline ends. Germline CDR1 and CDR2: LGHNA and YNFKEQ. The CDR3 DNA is TGTGCCAGCAGCCAAGACGGACTATTAGGCCCCGATACGCAGTATTTT. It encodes CASSQDGLLGPDTQYF.

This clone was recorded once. As DNA, the CDR3 is TGTGCCAGTACCTACGGCCCCGGGGGAAGCTCCTACAATGAGCAGTTCTTC. It codes for CASTYGPGGSSYNEQFF. The chain combines TRBV19 with TRBJ2-1; D may be TRBD2 (6 bases). Between the trimmed V and J ends, which lost 7 bases and 0 bases, there was a span of 19 bases. Per the germline V gene, CDR1 is LNHDA and CDR2 is SQIVND (reference sequence). This CDR3 has 17 amino acids. Looking up the rest from reference TRBV19 and TRBJ2-1 gives the full variable domain: DGGITQSPKYLFRKEGQNVTLSCEQNLNHDAMYWYRQDPGQGLRLIYYSQIVNDFQKGDIAEGYSVSREKKESFPLTVTSAQKNPTAFYLCASTYGPGGSSYNEQFFGPGTRLTVL.

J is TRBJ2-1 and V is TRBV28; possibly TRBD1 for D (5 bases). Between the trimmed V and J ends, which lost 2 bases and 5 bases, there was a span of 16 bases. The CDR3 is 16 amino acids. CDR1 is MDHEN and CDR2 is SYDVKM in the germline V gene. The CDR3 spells CASSLSERQGDNEQFF. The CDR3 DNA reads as TGTGCCAGCAGTTTAAGTGAGAGGCAGGGTGACAATGAGCAGTTCTTC.

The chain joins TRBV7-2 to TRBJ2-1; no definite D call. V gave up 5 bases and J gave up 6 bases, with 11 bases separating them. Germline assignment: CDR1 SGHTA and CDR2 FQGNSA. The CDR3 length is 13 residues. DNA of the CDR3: TGTGCCAGCAGCACAAAACCTAGCAATGAGCAGTTCTTC. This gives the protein CASSTKPSNEQFF.

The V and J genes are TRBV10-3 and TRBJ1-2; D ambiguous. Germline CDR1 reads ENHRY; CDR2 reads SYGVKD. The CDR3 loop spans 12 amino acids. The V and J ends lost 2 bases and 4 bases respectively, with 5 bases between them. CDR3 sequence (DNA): TGTGCCATCAGTGAGAACGGCTATGGCTACACCTTC. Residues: CAISENGYGYTF.

CDR3 in amino acids: CASSSYSNQPQHF. CDR3 nucleotides: TGTGCCAGCAGCTCCTATAGCAATCAGCCCCAGCATTTT. The chain is built from TRBV7-3 and TRBJ1-5; D ambiguous. Deletions cut 4 bases from V and 0 bases from J, with 4 bases between. Germline values: CDR1 SGHTA, CDR2 FQGTGA. The CDR3 covers 13 residues. Combining the CDR3 with reference TRBV7-3 and TRBJ1-5 gives the whole variable domain GAGVSQTPSNKVTEKGKYVELRCDPISGHTALYWYRQSLGQGPEFLIYFQGTGAADDSGLPNDRFFAVRPEGSVSTLKIQRTERGDSAVYLCASSSYSNQPQHFGDGTRLSIL.

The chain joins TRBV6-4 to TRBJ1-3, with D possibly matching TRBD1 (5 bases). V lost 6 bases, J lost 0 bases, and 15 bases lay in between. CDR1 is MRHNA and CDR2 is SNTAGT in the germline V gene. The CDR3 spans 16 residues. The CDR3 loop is CASSEDSAHSGNTIYF. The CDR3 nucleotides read TGTGCCAGCAGCGAAGACAGCGCTCACTCTGGAAACACCATATATTTT.

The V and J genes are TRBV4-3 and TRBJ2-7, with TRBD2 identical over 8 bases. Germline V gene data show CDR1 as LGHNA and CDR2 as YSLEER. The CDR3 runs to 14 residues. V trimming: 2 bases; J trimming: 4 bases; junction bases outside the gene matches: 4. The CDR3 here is CASSQPGGLYEQYF. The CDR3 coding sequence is TGCGCCAGCAGCCAACCGGGGGGGCTTTACGAGCAGTACTTC.

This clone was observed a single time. CDR3 protein: CASSYSAGGRETQYF. The DNA of the CDR3 is TGCGCCAGCAGCTACTCCGCGGGGGGGCGAGAGACCCAGTACTTC. This chain uses TRBV5-1 with TRBJ2-5, with TRBD2 matching 9 bases. This CDR3 contains 15 residues. Germline V gene data show CDR1 as SGHRS and CDR2 as YFSETQ. Unmatched junction bases numbered 7, after V lost 3 bases and J lost 4 bases.

CDR3 DNA sequence: TGCGCCAGCAGTGACAGGGATAATTCACCCCTCCACTTT. Its protein product is CASSDRDNSPLHF. V gene TRBV10-1 combines with J gene TRBJ1-6; D is perhaps TRBD1 (5 bases). The CDR3 runs 13 residues. V lost 3 bases to trimming and J lost 5 bases, with 5 bases between them. CDR1 WNHNN and CDR2 SYGVQD come from the germline V gene (reference sequence).

The CDR3 region has the DNA TGTGCCAGCAGTTACGGATGGGGGGGAGACAATGAGCAGTTCTTC. Translation gives CASSYGWGGDNEQFF. The rearrangement joins TRBV6-5 to TRBJ2-1, with 7 bases matching TRBD2. Germline V gene lookup returns CDR1 MNHEY and CDR2 SVGAGI. After removal of 2 bases from V and 5 bases from J, the junction contained 6 bases not matched to a gene. The CDR3 is 15 amino acids.

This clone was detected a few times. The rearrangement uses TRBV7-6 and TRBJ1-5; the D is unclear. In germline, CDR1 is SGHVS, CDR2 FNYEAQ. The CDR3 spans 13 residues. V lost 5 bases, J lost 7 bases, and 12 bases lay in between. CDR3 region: CASSRFLGQPQHF. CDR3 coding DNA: TGTGCCAGCAGCCGGTTCCTCGGGCAGCCCCAGCATTTT. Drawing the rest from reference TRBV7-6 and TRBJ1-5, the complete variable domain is GAGVSQSPRYKVTKRGQDVALRCDPISGHVSLYWYRQALGQGPEFLTYFNYEAQQDKSGLPNDRFSAERPEGSISTLTIQRTEQRDSAMYRCASSRFLGQPQHFGDGTRLSIL.

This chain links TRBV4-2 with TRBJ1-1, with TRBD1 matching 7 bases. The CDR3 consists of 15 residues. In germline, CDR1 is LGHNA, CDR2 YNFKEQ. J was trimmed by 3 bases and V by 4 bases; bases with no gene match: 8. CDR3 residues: CASSLSDRFDTEAFF. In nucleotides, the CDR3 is TGTGCCAGCAGCCTATCGGACAGGTTTGACACTGAAGCTTTCTTT.

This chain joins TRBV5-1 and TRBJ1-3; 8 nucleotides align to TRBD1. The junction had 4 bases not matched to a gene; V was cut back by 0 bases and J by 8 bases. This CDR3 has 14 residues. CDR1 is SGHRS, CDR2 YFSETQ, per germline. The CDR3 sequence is CASSLEQGVDTIYF. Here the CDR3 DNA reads TGCGCCAGCAGCTTGGAACAGGGGGTGGACACCATATATTTT. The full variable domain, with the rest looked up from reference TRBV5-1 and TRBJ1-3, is KAGVTQTPRYLIKTRGQQVTLSCSPISGHRSVSWYQQTPGQGLQFLFEYFSETQRNKGNFPGRFSGRQFSNSRSEMNVSTLELGDSALYLCASSLEQGVDTIYFGEGSWLTVV.